One and the same sample provided the 8 T cell receptor beta chains below, sequenced in a study of blood T cells in healthy people across ages. A second PCR, run for about 7 to 11 cycles, used a sample-barcoded 5' primer plus a J-beta primer mix. One entry per CDR3 protein, called by TCRdb with MiXCR from the 5' RACE reads. Here the sample spans about 970,000 distinct CDR3 sequences, just over 50% being singletons. Sequenced material: blood. The receptors come from a woman aged 60-70 years in good health.

The CDR3 DNA sequence: TGTGCCAGCAGTTACTTGGGACTGCAGAATTCACCCCTCCACTTT. It is translated as CASSYLGLQNSPLHF. V and J are TRBV6-5 and TRBJ1-6; TRBD1 is a possible D gene (5 bases). The V and J ends lost 1 base and 7 bases respectively, with 11 bases between them. CDR3 length: 15 residues. The germline CDR1 and CDR2 sequences are MNHEY and SVGAGI.

There are a few counts of this clonotype. V and J are TRBV5-1 and TRBJ2-3; D is perhaps TRBD2 (5 bases). CDR1 and CDR2 (germline): SGHRS, YFSETQ. V shed 4 bases and J shed 0 bases, with 21 bases lying between them. This CDR3 has 18 amino acids. Here the CDR3 reads CASSPPGIRGSSTDTQYF. Here the CDR3 DNA reads TGCGCCAGCAGCCCCCCAGGAATCCGCGGGTCTAGCACAGATACGCAGTATTTT. The full variable domain, in which reference TRBV5-1 and TRBJ2-3 provide the parts outside the CDR3, is KAGVTQTPRYLIKTRGQQVTLSCSPISGHRSVSWYQQTPGQGLQFLFEYFSETQRNKGNFPGRFSGRQFSNSRSEMNVSTLELGDSALYLCASSPPGIRGSSTDTQYFGPGTRLTVL.

The chain uses TRBV5-6 and TRBJ2-1; no reliable D call. The CDR3 consists of 11 residues. V was cut by 5 bases and J by 8 bases, with 8 bases left in between. CDR1 and CDR2 (germline): SGHDT, YYEEEE. The CDR3 DNA reads as TGTGCCAGCAGTACCACCTATGAGCAGTTCTTC. As protein: CASSTTYEQFF.

This clonotype was observed a few times. V gene TRBV28 combines with J gene TRBJ2-7; TRBD1 matches 8 bases. V lost 4 bases to trimming and J lost 3 bases; unmatched junction nucleotides: 5. CDR1 is MDHEN, CDR2 SYDVKM, per germline. The length of the CDR3 is 14 residues. CDR3 sequence (DNA): TGTGCCAGCAGTTGGACAGGGAGTAACTACGAGCAGTACTTC. Encoded protein: CASSWTGSNYEQYF.

This clonotype was counted a few times. This chain uses TRBV6-6 with TRBJ1-4, with D possibly being TRBD1 (5 bases). V lost 10 bases and J lost 8, with 20 bases in between. This CDR3 contains 14 residues. Germline-derived CDR1 and CDR2 are MNHNY and SVGAGI (reference sequence). Written as DNA, the CDR3 is TGTGCCACCCTTAATGGAGGGGCAGGGGAAAAACTGTTTTTT. Translating it yields CATLNGGAGEKLFF.

The V gene is TRBV5-1, the J gene TRBJ2-5; 9 positions match TRBD1. The CDR3 consists of 16 residues. Germline assignment: CDR1 SGHRS and CDR2 YFSETQ. The ends lost 2 bases at V and 4 bases at J; junction bases unmatched: 9. CDR3 residues: CASSFGPTGGSETQYF. The DNA for the CDR3 is TGCGCCAGCAGCTTTGGGCCCACAGGGGGCTCAGAGACCCAGTACTTC.

This sequence joins TRBV20-1 and TRBJ2-1; the D is unclear. V was clipped by 1 base and J by 9 bases, with 7 bases between them. The V gene's germline CDR1 is DFQATT and CDR2 SNEGSKA (reference sequence). The length of the CDR3 is 11 residues. The CDR3 DNA reads as TGCAGTGCTAGAGGGAGCGTTGAGCAGTTCTTC. Its protein is CSARGSVEQFF.

V and J are TRBV19 and TRBJ2-5; 15 nucleotides align to TRBD2. V trimming: 0 bases; J trimming: 11 bases; junction bases outside the gene matches: 7. The germline V gene has CDR1 LNHDA and CDR2 SQIVND (reference sequence). This CDR3 spans 16 amino acids. CDR3 sequence: CASSIDGTSGRNEQYF. Here the CDR3 DNA reads TGTGCCAGTAGTATAGACGGGACTAGCGGGAGGAATGAGCAGTACTTC.